A single sample is the source of the 2 T cell receptor beta chains below, sequenced in a study of OX40 agonist ivuxolimab in advanced cancers. The protocol was immunoSEQ multiplex PCR, while the TCRdb copy is restricted to in-frame clones and leaves out a portion. The data contain about 88,000 clones, more than 70% of them singletons. This specimen consisted of CD4+ or CD8+ T cells sorted from blood, obtained in a trial of the OX40 agonist ivuxolimab. The receptor source for this set is an adult with an advanced solid tumor such as melanoma, head and neck, liver or kidney cancer.

The V and J genes are TRBV10-3 and TRBJ1-6; D might be TRBD1 (6 bases). V lost 10 bases and J 0 bases, leaving 13 bases between the germline ends. Germline V gene lookup returns CDR1 ENHRY and CDR2 SYGVKD. The CDR3 runs to 15 residues. The CDR3 DNA reads as TGTGCCACGACGGACAGAAGCTCCTATAATTCACCCCTCCACTTT. Encoded protein: CATTDRSSYNSPLHF.

The chain carries TRBV5-4 and TRBJ2-3, with TRBD2 matching 10 bases. The CDR3 totals 18 residues. Germline CDR1 SGHNT, CDR2 YYREEE (reference sequence). V lost 1 base to trimming and J lost 1 base; unmatched junction nucleotides: 9. CDR3: CASSLSLAGRVRTDTQYF. The DNA for the CDR3 is TGTGCCAGCAGCTTGTCACTAGCGGGAAGGGTCCGCACAGATACGCAGTATTTT. Based on the CDR3 plus reference TRBV5-4 and TRBJ2-3, the full variable domain is ETGVTQSPTHLIKTRGQQVTLRCSSQSGHNTVSWYQQALGQGPQFIFQYYREEENGRGNFPPRFSGLQFPNYSSELNVNALELDDSALYLCASSLSLAGRVRTDTQYFGPGTRLTVL.